A single sample gave rise to the 26 T cell receptor beta chains below, sequenced in a study of T cells expressing NK-cell markers. From the 5' RACE reads, TCRdb lists one entry per CDR3 protein and no DNA. Listed are fewer than 400,000 distinct CDR3 sequences; about 11% falls within the top ten. Input material: blood T cells: a sorted CD56 or NKG2C T cell subset, CD4+ or CD8+ T cells, or bulk PBMC T cells (not recorded which). These receptors came from a woman in her forties or fifties in good health.

The rearrangement links TRBV6-5 to TRBJ2-5; TCRdb designates TRBD1, a call that cannot be tested without DNA. The germline CDR1 and CDR2 sequences are MNHEY and SVGAGI. The CDR3 loop spans 14 amino acids. This CDR3 reads CASSAPDSQETQYF.

The chain links TRBV5-1 to TRBJ2-1; there is no DNA to check the TCRdb D call of TRBD2. This CDR3 has 15 residues. Germline assignment: CDR1 SGHRS and CDR2 YFSETQ. CDR3 region: CASSFLTSGSYEQFF.

The CDR3 loop reads CAISDAGGRNEQYF. The rearrangement joins TRBV10-3 to TRBJ2-7; the TRBD2 assignment by TCRdb is unverifiable without DNA. Germline V gives CDR1 ENHRY, CDR2 SYGVKD. The CDR3 is 14 residues long.

The chain couples TRBV18 to TRBJ2-1; there is no DNA to check the TCRdb D call of TRBD1. CDR1 is KGHSH, CDR2 LQKENI, per germline. The CDR3 is made up of 19 amino acids. The CDR3: CASSLRQGAIGSHYNEQFF.

The chain carries TRBV11-2 and TRBJ2-5; checking the TCRdb D call of TRBD1 is not possible without DNA. CDR1 SGHAT and CDR2 FQNNGV come from the germline V gene. This CDR3 region has 15 residues. CDR3 in amino acids: CASSARDSPLETQYF.

This sequence joins TRBV9 and TRBJ2-3. The CDR3 extends over 15 amino acids. The germline CDR1 and CDR2 sequences are SGDLS and YYNGEE. The CDR3 region is CASSVGPIPTDTQYF.

The rearrangement uses TRBV12-3 or TRBV12-4 and TRBJ2-3. The CDR3 has 16 amino acids. CDR3 in amino acids: CASSLWASGKTDTQYF.

The CDR3 sequence: CASSRFSNQPQHF. The chain employs TRBV7-9 and TRBJ1-5. CDR1 and CDR2 from the germline V gene are SEHNR and FQNEAQ (reference sequence). CDR3 size: 13 residues.

V gene TRBV20-1 combines with J gene TRBJ2-1; TCRdb gives TRBD2 as the D gene, but with no DNA this cannot be confirmed. This CDR3 has 14 residues. Per germline, CDR1 DFQATT and CDR2 SNEGSKA (reference sequence). This chain's CDR3 is CSARKRDSYNEQFF.

The chain links TRBV4-1 to TRBJ2-5; as DNA is missing, the TRBD2 call by TCRdb cannot be tested. The germline gives CDR1 MGHRA, CDR2 YSYEKL. The CDR3 loop spans 14 amino acids. CDR3 in amino acids: CASSQGTRQETQYF.

The chain uses TRBV5-1 and TRBJ2-1; TCRdb indicates TRBD2, and absent DNA this call remains unverified. The germline CDR1 and CDR2 sequences are SGHRS and YFSETQ. The length of the CDR3 is 14 residues. The CDR3 region is CASLASAGGQKQFF.

The chain recombines TRBV5-1 with TRBJ2-5; the D call from TCRdb, TRBD1, cannot be confirmed without DNA. Germline V gene data show CDR1 as SGHRS and CDR2 as YFSETQ. This CDR3 spans 16 amino acids. CDR3 sequence reads: CATTEWDRAGQETQYF. Complete variable domain (other parts from reference TRBV5-1 and TRBJ2-5): KAGVTQTPRYLIKTRGQQVTLSCSPISGHRSVSWYQQTPGQGLQFLFEYFSETQRNKGNFPGRFSGRQFSNSRSEMNVSTLELGDSALYLCATTEWDRAGQETQYFGPGTRLLVL.

The chain employs TRBV10-3 and TRBJ2-3; without DNA, the TCRdb call of TRBD1 cannot be checked. Germline-derived CDR1 and CDR2 are ENHRY and SYGVKD. This CDR3 comprises 14 residues. The CDR3 is CAISQGGPQGTQYF.

The rearrangement links TRBV5-1 to TRBJ2-1; checking the TCRdb D call of TRBD1 is not possible without DNA. The CDR3 has 11 residues. Germline V gene data show CDR1 as SGHRS and CDR2 as YFSETQ. CDR3 amino acids: CATGIGYEQFF.

The chain joins TRBV4-2 to TRBJ2-5; TCRdb reports TRBD1, a call that lacks DNA to check it against. This CDR3 comprises 14 residues. The germline CDR1 and CDR2 sequences are LGHNA and YNFKEQ. The CDR3 spells CASSQETGWETQYF.

The chain combines TRBV7-9 with TRBJ2-3; the D call of TRBD1 rests on TCRdb alone, since no DNA is present to check it. The CDR3 is 15 amino acids. Germline CDR1 SEHNR, CDR2 FQNEAQ (reference sequence). The CDR3 loop reads CASSLSVREADTQYF. The complete variable domain, with remaining parts taken from reference TRBV7-9 and TRBJ2-3, reads DTGVSQNPRHKITKRGQNVTFRCDPISEHNRLYWYRQTLGQGPEFLTYFQNEAQLEKSRLLSDRFSAERPKGSFSTLEIQRTEQGDSAMYLCASSLSVREADTQYFGPGTRLTVL.

This chain joins TRBV6-5 and TRBJ2-6. The CDR3 runs 17 residues. The V gene's germline CDR1 is MNHEY and CDR2 SVGAGI. The CDR3 sequence is CASSYAGISSGANVLTF.

V usage is TRBV27 and J usage is TRBJ2-5; without DNA, the TCRdb call of TRBD2 cannot be checked. The CDR3 sequence is 15 residues long. CDR1 and CDR2 (germline): MNHEY, SMNVEV (reference sequence). CDR3 residues: CASSSIPTLGETQYF.

The J gene is TRBJ2-2, the V gene TRBV12-3 or TRBV12-4. The CDR3 spans 12 residues. The CDR3 loop is CASKSGVGELFF.

V usage is TRBV19 and J usage is TRBJ2-3; absent DNA, TCRdb's TRBD2 call cannot be checked. Germline V gene data show CDR1 as LNHDA and CDR2 as SQIVND (reference sequence). The CDR3 spans 14 residues. The CDR3 protein is CASSPMGGSDTQYF.

The chain uses TRBV5-1 and TRBJ2-1. This CDR3 region has 16 residues. Germline CDR1 reads SGHRS; CDR2 reads YFSETQ. The CDR3 protein is CASSFAGDTKYNEQFF.

The V and J genes are TRBV18 and TRBJ1-3. Germline CDR1 KGHSH, CDR2 LQKENI. The CDR3 length is 13 residues. The CDR3 spells CASSPPSGNTIYF.

The chain uses TRBV4-2 and TRBJ2-3; TCRdb gives TRBD2 as the D gene, but with no DNA this cannot be confirmed. There are 14 residues in the CDR3. CDR1 and CDR2 from the germline V gene are LGHNA and YNFKEQ. The CDR3: CASSSREGLDTQYF.

The chain has TRBV7-9 and TRBJ2-1. Per the germline V gene, CDR1 is SEHNR and CDR2 is FQNEAQ (reference sequence). The CDR3 loop spans 13 amino acids. The CDR3 region is CASRLRDPMEQFF.

CDR3: CASSNRQGPEQYF. The chain has TRBV19 and TRBJ2-7; there is no DNA to check the TCRdb D call of TRBD1. Germline CDR1 LNHDA, CDR2 SQIVND (reference sequence). This CDR3 comprises 13 residues. Drawing the rest from reference TRBV19 and TRBJ2-7, the complete variable domain is DGGITQSPKYLFRKEGQNVTLSCEQNLNHDAMYWYRQDPGQGLRLIYYSQIVNDFQKGDIAEGYSVSREKKESFPLTVTSAQKNPTAFYLCASSNRQGPEQYFGPGTRLTVT.

The chain carries TRBV5-6 and TRBJ1-5. This CDR3 region has 12 residues. Looked up from germline, CDR1 is SGHDT and CDR2 is YYEEEE. The CDR3 reads CASSFEKSPQHF.